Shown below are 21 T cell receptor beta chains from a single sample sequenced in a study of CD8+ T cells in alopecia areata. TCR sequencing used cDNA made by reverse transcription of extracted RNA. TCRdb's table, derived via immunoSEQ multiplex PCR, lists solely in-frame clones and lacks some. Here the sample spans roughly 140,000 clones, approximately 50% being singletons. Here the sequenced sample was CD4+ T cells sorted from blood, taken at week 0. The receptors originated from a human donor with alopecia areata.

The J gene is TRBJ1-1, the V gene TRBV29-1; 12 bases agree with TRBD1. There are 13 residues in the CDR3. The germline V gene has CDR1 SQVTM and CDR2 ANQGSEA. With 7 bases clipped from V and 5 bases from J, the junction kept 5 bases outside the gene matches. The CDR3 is CSAGTGGNTEAFF. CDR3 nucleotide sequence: TGCAGCGCAGGGACAGGGGGCAATACTGAAGCTTTCTTT.

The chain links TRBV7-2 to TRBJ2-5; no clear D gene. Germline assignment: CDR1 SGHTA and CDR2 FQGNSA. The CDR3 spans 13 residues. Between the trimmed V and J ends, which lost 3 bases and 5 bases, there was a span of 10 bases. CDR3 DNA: TGTGCCAGCAGCTTGGGTTGGGCGGAGACCCAGTACTTC. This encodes CASSLGWAETQYF.

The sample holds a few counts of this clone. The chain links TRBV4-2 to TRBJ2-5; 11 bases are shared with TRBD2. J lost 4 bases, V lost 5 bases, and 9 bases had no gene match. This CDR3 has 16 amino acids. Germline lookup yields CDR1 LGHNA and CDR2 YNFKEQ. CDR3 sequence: CASSALAGGGVETQYF. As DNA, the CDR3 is TGTGCCAGCAGCGCGCTAGCGGGAGGAGGTGTAGAGACCCAGTACTTC.

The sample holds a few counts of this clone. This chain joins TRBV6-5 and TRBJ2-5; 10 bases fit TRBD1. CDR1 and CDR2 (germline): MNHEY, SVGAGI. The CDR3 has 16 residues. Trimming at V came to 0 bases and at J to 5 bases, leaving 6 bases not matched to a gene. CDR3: CASSYSWGQGMETQYF. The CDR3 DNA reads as TGTGCCAGCAGTTACTCTTGGGGACAGGGGATGGAGACCCAGTACTTC.

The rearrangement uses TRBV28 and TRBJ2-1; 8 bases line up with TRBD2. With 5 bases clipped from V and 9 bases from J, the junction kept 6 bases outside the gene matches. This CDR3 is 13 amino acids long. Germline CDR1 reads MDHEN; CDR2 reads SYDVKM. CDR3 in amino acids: CASSPRGGGEQFF. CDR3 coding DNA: TGTGCCAGCAGTCCCCGGGGGGGAGGTGAGCAGTTCTTC.

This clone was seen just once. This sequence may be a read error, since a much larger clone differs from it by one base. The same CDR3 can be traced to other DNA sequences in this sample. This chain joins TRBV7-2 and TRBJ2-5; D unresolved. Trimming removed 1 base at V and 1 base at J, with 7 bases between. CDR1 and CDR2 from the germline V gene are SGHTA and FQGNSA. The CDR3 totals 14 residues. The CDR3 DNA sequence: TGTGCCAGCAGCTTAGGACGGGCCCAAGAGACCCAGTACTTC. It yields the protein CASSLGRAQETQYF.

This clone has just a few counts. The CDR3 protein is CAISESEEKLFF. The CDR3 coding sequence is TGTGCCATCAGTGAGTCGGAGGAAAAACTGTTTTTT. V and J are TRBV10-3 and TRBJ1-4; the D is unclear. This CDR3 has 12 residues. Germline CDR1 is ENHRY and CDR2 is SYGVKD. Trimming took off 0 bases at V and 8 bases at J, with 4 bases between the two ends.

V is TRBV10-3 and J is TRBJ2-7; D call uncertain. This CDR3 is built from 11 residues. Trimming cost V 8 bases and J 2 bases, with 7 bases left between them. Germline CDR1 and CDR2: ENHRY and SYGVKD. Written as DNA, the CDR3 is TGTGCCATCGGAATTACCTACGAGCAGTACTTC. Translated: CAIGITYEQYF.

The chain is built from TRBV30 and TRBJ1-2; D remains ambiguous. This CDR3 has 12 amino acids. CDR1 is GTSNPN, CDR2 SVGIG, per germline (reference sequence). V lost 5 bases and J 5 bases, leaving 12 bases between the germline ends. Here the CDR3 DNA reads TGTGCCTGGGGAACGGGCCTTTATGGCTACACCTTC. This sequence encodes CAWGTGLYGYTF.

CDR3 DNA: TGTGCCTGGAGTGTGGGAGCCAAAAACATTCAGTACTTC. This codes for CAWSVGAKNIQYF. The rearrangement links TRBV30 to TRBJ2-4; D gene uncertain. Germline V lookup: CDR1 GTSNPN, CDR2 SVGIG (reference sequence). Trimming stripped 0 bases from V and 0 bases from J, with 3 bases between. This CDR3 has 13 amino acids. Full variable domain (rest looked up from reference TRBV30 and TRBJ2-4): SQTIHQWPATLVQPVGSPLSLECTVEGTSNPNLYWYRQAAGRGLQLLFYSVGIGQISSEVPQNLSASRPQDRQFILSSKKLLLSDSGFYLCAWSVGAKNIQYFGAGTRLSVL.

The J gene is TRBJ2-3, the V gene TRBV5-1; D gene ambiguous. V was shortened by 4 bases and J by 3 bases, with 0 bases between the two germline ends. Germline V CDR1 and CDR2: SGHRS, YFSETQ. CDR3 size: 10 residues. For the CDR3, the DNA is TGCGCCAGCAGCACAGATACGCAGTATTTT. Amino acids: CASSTDTQYF.

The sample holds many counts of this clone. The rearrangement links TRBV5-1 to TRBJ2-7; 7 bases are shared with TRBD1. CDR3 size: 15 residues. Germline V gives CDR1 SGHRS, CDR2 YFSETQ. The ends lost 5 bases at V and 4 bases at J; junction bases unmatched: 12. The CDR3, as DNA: TGCGCCAGCAGATACCACGACAGGGATGCGTACGAGCAGTACTTC. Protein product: CASRYHDRDAYEQYF.

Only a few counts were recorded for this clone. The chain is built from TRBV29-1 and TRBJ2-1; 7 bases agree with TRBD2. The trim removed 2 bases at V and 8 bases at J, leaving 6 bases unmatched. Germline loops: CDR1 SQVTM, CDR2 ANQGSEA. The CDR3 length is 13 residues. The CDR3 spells CSVERTRVDEQFF. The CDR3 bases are TGCAGCGTTGAAAGGACTAGGGTCGATGAGCAGTTCTTC.

CDR3 coding DNA: TGTGCCAGCAGTTTCAACAGGCGCGGCAATCAGCCCCAGCATTTT. This encodes CASSFNRRGNQPQHF. This chain uses TRBV27 with TRBJ1-5; a possible D gene is TRBD1 (5 bases). Trimming removed 3 bases at V and 2 bases at J, with 11 bases between. The CDR3 is 15 residues long. Per germline, CDR1 MNHEY and CDR2 SMNVEV (reference sequence).

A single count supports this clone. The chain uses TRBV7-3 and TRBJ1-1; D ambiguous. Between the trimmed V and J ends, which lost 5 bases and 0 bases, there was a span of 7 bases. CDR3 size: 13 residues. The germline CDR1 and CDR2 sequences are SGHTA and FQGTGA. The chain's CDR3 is CASSPDMNTEAFF. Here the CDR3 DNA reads TGTGCCAGCAGCCCAGACATGAACACTGAAGCTTTCTTT.

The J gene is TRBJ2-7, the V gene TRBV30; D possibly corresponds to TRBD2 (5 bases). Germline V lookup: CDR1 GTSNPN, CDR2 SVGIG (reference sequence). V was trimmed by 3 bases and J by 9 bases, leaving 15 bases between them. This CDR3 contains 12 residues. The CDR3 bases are TGTGCCTGGAGCGAGGAGGCCGGCGGGCAGTACTTC. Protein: CAWSEEAGGQYF.

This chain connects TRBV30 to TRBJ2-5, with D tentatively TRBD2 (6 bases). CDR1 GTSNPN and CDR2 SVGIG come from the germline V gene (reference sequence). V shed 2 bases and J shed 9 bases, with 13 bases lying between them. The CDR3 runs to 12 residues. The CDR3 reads CAWSPWSGAQYF. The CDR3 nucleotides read TGTGCCTGGAGTCCGTGGTCGGGGGCCCAGTACTTC.

The CDR3 sequence is CASSQGWQGTYGYTF. The DNA of the CDR3 is TGCGCCAGCAGCCAAGGCTGGCAGGGAACCTATGGCTACACCTTC. The V call is TRBV4-1, the J call TRBJ1-2; a weak D match, TRBD1 (5 bases). The V end lost 1 base, the J end lost 4 bases, and 13 bases lay between the germline ends. There are 15 residues in the CDR3. Germline V gives CDR1 MGHRA, CDR2 YSYEKL.

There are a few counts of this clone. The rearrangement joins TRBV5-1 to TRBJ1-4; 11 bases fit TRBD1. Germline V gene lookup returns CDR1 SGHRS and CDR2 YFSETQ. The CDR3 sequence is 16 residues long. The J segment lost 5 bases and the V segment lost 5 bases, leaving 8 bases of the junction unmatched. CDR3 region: CASRSGQGVPNEKLFF. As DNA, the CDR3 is TGCGCCAGCAGGTCGGGACAGGGGGTTCCAAATGAAAAACTGTTTTTT.

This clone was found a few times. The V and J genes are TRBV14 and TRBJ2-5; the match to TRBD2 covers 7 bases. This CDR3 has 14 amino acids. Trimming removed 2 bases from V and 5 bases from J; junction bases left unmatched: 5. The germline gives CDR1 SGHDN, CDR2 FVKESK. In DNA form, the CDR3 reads TGTGCCAGCAGCCAAAGGACTAGGAGGGAGACCCAGTACTTC. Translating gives CASSQRTRRETQYF.

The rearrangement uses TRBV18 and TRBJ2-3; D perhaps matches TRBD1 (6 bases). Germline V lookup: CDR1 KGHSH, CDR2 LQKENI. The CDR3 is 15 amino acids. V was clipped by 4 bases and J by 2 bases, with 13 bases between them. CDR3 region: CASSRSRGDTDTQYF. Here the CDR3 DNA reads TGTGCCAGCTCACGATCCAGGGGCGACACAGATACGCAGTATTTT.